These 8 T cell receptor beta chains came from one sample sequenced in a study of CD8+ T cells in alopecia areata. RNA extraction was followed by reverse transcription into cDNA, which acted as the sequencing template. Only in-frame clones appear in the TCRdb table, and some are missing; sequencing was by immunoSEQ multiplex PCR. The sample comprises 140,000 to 150,000 clones, about 60% of which are singletons, and nearly 6.5% rests with the top ten. The sequences come from CD4+ T cells sorted from blood, collected at week 0. The source of these receptors is a human donor with alopecia areata.

V usage is TRBV4-1 and J usage is TRBJ1-6; 7 nucleotides match TRBD1. The V gene's germline CDR1 is MGHRA and CDR2 YSYEKL. This CDR3 comprises 16 residues. Trimming at V came to 4 bases and at J to 5 bases, leaving 8 bases not matched to a gene. CDR3 in DNA: TGCGCCAGCAGCCTATCGACAGGGAGTAATAATTCACCCCTCCACTTT. Its translation is CASSLSTGSNNSPLHF.

The rearrangement links TRBV4-2 to TRBJ2-1, with D possibly being TRBD1 (6 bases). The CDR3 sequence is 16 residues long. Germline V gives CDR1 LGHNA, CDR2 YNFKEQ. V lost 4 bases and J lost 8, with 21 bases in between. CDR3 coding DNA: TGTGCCAGCAGCCCCTCGGTAGCAGGGCAGGGGCATGAGCAGTTCTTC. It codes for CASSPSVAGQGHEQFF.

The chain couples TRBV30 to TRBJ1-1; D ambiguous. Germline V gives CDR1 GTSNPN, CDR2 SVGIG (reference sequence). The CDR3 extends over 13 amino acids. The ends were cut back, 6 bases at V and 7 bases at J, with 18 bases in the middle. CDR3 sequence (DNA): TGTGCCTGCAACCTACTAGGGCTGGGTGAAGCTTTCTTT. Protein: CACNLLGLGEAFF.

The V call is TRBV7-9, the J call TRBJ2-3; 12 bases line up with TRBD2. The CDR3 covers 16 residues. CDR1 is SEHNR and CDR2 is FQNEAQ in the germline V gene (reference sequence). The V gene end was trimmed by 5 bases and the J gene end by 5 bases; junction bases not matched to a gene: 8. This CDR3 is CASSPSSGGAGDTQYF. The CDR3 DNA reads TGTGCCAGCAGCCCTTCTAGCGGGGGGGCCGGAGATACGCAGTATTTT. The whole variable domain, filled in from reference TRBV7-9 and TRBJ2-3, reads DTGVSQNPRHKITKRGQNVTFRCDPISEHNRLYWYRQTLGQGPEFLTYFQNEAQLEKSRLLSDRFSAERPKGSFSTLEIQRTEQGDSAMYLCASSPSSGGAGDTQYFGPGTRLTVL.

This chain links TRBV9 with TRBJ1-1, with D possibly TRBD1 on 5 matching bases. This CDR3 contains 12 residues. CDR1 and CDR2 (germline): SGDLS, YYNGEE. Trimming left V 5 bases short and J 11 bases short, with 16 bases between. For the CDR3, the DNA is TGTGCCAGCAGTAGTCCGGGGCAGGTGGCTTTCTTT. It is translated as CASSSPGQVAFF.

The rearrangement joins TRBV7-9 to TRBJ1-4, with 7 nucleotides matching TRBD1. After removal of 5 bases from V and 5 bases from J, the junction contained 11 bases not matched to a gene. Germline V lookup: CDR1 SEHNR, CDR2 FQNEAQ (reference sequence). The CDR3 is 16 residues long. CDR3: CASSGERQGRNEKLFF. Here the CDR3 DNA reads TGTGCCAGCAGCGGGGAGCGACAGGGCAGGAATGAAAAACTGTTTTTT.

This clone was observed a handful of times. The chain employs TRBV6-5 and TRBJ2-6; D gene uncertain. Germline CDR1 MNHEY, CDR2 SVGAGI. Trimming left V 1 base short and J 4 bases short, with 8 bases between. This CDR3 has 15 residues. The CDR3 bases are TGTGCCAGCAGTTACTTGGCGTGGGGGGCCAACGTCCTGACTTTC. Translating gives CASSYLAWGANVLTF.

V gene TRBV6-1 combines with J gene TRBJ2-7, with TRBD2 matching over 8 bases. Germline trimming cut 2 bases from V and 0 bases from J; bases unmatched to any gene: 3. CDR3 length equals 15 residues. Germline CDR1 is MNHNS and CDR2 is SASEGT. The CDR3 DNA reads TGTGCCAGCAGTGAATCGGGAGGGGGCTCCTACGAGCAGTACTTC. Translated: CASSESGGGSYEQYF.